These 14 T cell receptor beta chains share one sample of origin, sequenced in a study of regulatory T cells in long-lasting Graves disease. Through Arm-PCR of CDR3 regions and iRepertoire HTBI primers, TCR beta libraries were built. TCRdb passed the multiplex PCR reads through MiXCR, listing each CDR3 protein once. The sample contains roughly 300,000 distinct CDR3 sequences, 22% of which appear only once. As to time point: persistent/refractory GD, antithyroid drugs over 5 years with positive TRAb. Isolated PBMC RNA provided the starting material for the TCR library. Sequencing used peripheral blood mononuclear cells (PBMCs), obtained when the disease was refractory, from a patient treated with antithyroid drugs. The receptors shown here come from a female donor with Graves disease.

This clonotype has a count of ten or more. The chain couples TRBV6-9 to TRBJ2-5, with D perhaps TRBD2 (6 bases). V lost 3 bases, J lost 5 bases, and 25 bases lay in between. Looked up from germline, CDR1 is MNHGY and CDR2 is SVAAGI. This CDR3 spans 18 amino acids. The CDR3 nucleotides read TGTGCCAGCAGTTACACCCTCCCTGCCAGGGAGGCAGGGGAGACCCAGTACTTC. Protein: CASSYTLPAREAGETQYF.

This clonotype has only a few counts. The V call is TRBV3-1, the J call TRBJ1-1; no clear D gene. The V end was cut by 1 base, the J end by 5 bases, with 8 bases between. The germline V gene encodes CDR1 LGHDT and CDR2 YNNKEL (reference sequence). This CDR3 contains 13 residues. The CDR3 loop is CASSQVARTEAFF. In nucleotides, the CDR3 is TGTGCCAGCAGCCAAGTCGCTCGTACTGAAGCTTTCTTT.

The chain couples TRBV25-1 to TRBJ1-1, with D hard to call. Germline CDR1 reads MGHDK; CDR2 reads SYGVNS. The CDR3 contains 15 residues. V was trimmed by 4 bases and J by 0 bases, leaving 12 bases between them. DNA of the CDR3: TGTGCCAGCAGTGGGGCCGACGGGCTGAACACTGAAGCTTTCTTT. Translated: CASSGADGLNTEAFF.

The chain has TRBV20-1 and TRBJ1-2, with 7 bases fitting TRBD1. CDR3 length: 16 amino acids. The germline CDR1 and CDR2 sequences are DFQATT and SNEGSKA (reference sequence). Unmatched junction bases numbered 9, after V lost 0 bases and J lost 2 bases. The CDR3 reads CSARDLGRGHNYGYTF. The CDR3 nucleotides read TGCAGTGCTAGAGATCTCGGTAGGGGGCACAACTATGGCTACACCTTC.

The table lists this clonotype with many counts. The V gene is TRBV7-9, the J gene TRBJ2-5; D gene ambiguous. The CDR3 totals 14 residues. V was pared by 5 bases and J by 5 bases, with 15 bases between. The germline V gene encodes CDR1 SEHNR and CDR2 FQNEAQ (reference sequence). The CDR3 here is CASSLPSSRETQYF. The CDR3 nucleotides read TGTGCCAGCAGCCTGCCTTCCAGCCGCGAGACCCAGTACTTC.

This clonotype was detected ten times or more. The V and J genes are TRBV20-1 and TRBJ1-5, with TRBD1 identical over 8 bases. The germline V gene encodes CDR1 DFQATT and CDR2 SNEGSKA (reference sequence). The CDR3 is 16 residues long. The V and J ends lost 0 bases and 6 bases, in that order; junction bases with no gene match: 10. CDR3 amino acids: CSARDPRTGSRQPQHF. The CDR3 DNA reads TGCAGTGCTAGAGATCCAAGGACAGGGTCTCGTCAGCCCCAGCATTTT.

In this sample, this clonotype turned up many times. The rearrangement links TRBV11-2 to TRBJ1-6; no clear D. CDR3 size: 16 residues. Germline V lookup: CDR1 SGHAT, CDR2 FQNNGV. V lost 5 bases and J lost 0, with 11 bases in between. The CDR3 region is CASSRDGSSYNSPLHF. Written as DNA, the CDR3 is TGTGCCAGCAGCCGTGACGGGAGCTCCTATAATTCACCCCTCCACTTT.

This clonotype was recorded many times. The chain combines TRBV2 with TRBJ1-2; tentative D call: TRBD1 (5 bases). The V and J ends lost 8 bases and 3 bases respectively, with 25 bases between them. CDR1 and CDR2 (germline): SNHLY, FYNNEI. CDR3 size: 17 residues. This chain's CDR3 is CASGRDPGTPLDYGYTF. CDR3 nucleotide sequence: TGTGCCAGCGGTCGAGACCCCGGGACTCCGCTCGACTATGGCTACACCTTC.

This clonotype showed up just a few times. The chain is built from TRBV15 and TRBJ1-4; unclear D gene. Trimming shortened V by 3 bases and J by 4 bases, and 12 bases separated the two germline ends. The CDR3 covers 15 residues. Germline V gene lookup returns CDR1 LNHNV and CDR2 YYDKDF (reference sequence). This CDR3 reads CATSRSEGGNEKLFF. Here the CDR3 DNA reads TGTGCCACCAGCAGGAGCGAGGGCGGTAATGAAAAACTGTTTTTT.

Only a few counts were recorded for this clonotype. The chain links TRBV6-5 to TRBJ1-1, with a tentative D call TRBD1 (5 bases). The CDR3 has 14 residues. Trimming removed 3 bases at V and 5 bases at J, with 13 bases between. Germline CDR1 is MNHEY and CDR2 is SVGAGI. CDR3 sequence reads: CASSYQRGSTEAFF. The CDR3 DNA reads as TGTGCCAGCAGTTATCAAAGGGGCTCGACTGAAGCTTTCTTT.

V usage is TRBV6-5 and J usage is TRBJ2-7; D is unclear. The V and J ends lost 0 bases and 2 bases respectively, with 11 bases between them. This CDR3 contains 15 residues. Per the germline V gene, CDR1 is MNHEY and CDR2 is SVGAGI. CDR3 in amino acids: CASSYSYPSTYEQYF. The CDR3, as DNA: TGTGCCAGCAGTTACTCGTATCCCAGCACCTACGAGCAGTACTTC.

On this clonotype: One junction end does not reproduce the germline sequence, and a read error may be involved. The CDR3 spells CASSQSLLGEPDPPYGQYF. As DNA, the CDR3 is TGCGCCAGCAGCCAATCCCTGCTGGGGGAGCCCGACCCCCCCTACGGGCAGTACTTC. The chain combines TRBV4-1 with TRBJ2-7, with D perhaps assigned TRBD1 or TRBD2 (5 bases each). The CDR3 runs to 19 residues. The germline gives CDR1 MGHRA, CDR2 YSYEKL.

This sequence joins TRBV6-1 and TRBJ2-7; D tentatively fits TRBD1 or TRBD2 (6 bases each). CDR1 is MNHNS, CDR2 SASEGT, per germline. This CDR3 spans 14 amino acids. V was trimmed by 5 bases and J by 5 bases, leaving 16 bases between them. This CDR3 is CASSLGRGRDEQYF. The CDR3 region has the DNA TGTGCCAGCAGTCTCGGTCGGGGGCGGGACGAGCAGTACTTC.

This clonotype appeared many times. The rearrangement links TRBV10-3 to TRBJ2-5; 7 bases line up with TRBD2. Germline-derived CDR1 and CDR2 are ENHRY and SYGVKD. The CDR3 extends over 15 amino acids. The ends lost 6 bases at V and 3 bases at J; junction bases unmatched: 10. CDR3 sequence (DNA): TGTGCCATCAGCCCCGCAAGGGAGGGAAAAGAGACCCAGTACTTC. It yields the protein CAISPAREGKETQYF.